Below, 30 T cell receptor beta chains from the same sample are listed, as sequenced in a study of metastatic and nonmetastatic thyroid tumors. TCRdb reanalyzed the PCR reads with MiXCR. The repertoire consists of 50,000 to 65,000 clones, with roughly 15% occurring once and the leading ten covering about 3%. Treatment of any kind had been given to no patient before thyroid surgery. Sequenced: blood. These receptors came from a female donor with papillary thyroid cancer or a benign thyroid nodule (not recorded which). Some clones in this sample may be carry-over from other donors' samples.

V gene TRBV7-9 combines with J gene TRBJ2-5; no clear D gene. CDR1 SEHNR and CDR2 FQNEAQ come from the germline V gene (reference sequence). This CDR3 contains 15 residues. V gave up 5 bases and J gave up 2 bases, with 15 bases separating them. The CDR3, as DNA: TGTGCCAGCAGCCAAATCCATGTACCACAAGAGACCCAGTACTTC. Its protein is CASSQIHVPQETQYF.

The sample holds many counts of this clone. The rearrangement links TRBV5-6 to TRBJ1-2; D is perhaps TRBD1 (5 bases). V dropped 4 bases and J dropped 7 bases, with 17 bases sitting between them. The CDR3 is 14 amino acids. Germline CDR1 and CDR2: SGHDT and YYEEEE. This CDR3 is CASSITTATGGYTF. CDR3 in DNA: TGTGCCAGCAGCATCACGACAGCGACGGGTGGCTACACCTTC.

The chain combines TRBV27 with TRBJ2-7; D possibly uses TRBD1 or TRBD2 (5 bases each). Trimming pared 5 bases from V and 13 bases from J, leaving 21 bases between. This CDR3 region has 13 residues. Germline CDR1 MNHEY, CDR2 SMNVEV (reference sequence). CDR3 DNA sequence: TGTGCCAGCAGTCCCGGGACGGTCTACGATCATTACTTC. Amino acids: CASSPGTVYDHYF.

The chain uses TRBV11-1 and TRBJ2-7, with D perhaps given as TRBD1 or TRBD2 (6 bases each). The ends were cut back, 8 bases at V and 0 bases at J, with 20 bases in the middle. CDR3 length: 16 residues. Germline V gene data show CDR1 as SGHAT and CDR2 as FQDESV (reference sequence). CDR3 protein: CASGSPGAGNSYEQYF. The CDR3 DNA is TGTGCCAGCGGATCTCCGGGGGCGGGAAACTCCTACGAGCAGTACTTC.

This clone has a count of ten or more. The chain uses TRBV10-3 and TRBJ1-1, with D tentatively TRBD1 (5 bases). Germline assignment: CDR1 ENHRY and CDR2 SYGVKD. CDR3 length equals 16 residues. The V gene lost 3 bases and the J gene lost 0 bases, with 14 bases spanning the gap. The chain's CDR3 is CAISDFKEGMNTEAFF. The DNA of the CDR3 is TGTGCCATCAGTGATTTTAAGGAGGGGATGAACACTGAAGCTTTCTTT.

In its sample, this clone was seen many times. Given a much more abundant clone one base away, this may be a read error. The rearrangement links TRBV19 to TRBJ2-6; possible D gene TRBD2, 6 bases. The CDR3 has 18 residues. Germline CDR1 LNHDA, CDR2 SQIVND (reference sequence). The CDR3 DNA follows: TGTGCCAGTAGTACAAGCGGACGGAGGGGCTCTGGGGCCAACGTCCCGACTTTC. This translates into CASSTSGRRGSGANVPTF.

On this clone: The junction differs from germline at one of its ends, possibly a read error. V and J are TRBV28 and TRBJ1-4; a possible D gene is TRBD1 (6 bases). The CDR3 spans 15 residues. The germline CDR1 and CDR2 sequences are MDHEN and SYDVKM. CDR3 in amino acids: CASSLSGGGNEKLFF. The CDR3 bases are TGTGCCAGCAGTTTATCGGGGGGCGGGAATGAAAAACTTTTTTTT.

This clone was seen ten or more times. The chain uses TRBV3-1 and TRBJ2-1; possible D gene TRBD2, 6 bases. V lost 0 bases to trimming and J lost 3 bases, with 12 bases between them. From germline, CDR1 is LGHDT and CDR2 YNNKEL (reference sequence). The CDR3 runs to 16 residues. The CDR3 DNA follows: TGTGCCAGCAGCCAAGATTTAGCGGTTGGCTACAATGAGCAGTTCTTC. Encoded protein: CASSQDLAVGYNEQFF.

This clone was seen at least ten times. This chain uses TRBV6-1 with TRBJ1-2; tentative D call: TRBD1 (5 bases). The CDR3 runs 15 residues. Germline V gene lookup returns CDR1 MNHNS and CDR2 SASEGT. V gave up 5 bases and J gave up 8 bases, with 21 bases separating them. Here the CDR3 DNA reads TGTGCCAGCAGTACGCGAGGCACCCAGGGATCCGGCTACACCTTC. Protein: CASSTRGTQGSGYTF.

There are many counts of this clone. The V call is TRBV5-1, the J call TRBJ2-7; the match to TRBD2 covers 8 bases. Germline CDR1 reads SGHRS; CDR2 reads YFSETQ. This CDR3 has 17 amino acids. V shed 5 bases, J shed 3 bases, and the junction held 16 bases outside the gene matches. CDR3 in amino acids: CASRATAGLGVNYEQYF. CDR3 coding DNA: TGCGCCAGCAGAGCTACGGCGGGACTAGGGGTAAACTACGAGCAGTACTTC. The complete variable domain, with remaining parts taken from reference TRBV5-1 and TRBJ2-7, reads KAGVTQTPRYLIKTRGQQVTLSCSPISGHRSVSWYQQTPGQGLQFLFEYFSETQRNKGNFPGRFSGRQFSNSRSEMNVSTLELGDSALYLCASRATAGLGVNYEQYFGPGTRLTVT.

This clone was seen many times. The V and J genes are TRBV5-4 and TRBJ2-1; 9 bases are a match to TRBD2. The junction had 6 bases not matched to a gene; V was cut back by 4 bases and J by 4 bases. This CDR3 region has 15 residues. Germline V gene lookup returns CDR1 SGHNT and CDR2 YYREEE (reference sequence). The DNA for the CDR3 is TGTGCCAGCAGCATGACTAGCGGACAATACAATGAGCAGTTCTTC. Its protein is CASSMTSGQYNEQFF.

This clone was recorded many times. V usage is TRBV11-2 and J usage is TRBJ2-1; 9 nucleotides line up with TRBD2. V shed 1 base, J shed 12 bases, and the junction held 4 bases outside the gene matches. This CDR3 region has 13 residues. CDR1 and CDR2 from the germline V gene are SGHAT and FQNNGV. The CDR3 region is CASSLVAGGGQFF. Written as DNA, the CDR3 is TGTGCCAGCAGCTTAGTTGCGGGAGGGGGGCAGTTCTTC.

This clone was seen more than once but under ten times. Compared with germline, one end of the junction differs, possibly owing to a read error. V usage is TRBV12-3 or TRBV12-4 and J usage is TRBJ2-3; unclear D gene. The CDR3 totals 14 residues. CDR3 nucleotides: TGTGCCAGTAGTTTATCCCTCTTGACAGATACGCAGTATTTT. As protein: CASSLSLLTDTQYF.

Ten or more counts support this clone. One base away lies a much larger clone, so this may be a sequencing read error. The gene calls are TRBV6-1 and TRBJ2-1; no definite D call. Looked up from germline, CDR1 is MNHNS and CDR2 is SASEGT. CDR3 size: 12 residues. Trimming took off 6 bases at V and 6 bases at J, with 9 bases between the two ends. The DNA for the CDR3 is TGTGCCAGCAGATCCCCTGGCAATGAGCAGTTCTTC. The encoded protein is CASRSPGNEQFF.

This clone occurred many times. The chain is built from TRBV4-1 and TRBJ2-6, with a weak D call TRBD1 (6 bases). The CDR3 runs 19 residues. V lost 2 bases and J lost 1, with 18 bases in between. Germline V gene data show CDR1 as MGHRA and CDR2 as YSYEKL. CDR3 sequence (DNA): TGCGCCAGCAGCCAATTCCTGACAGGTTTACCATCTGGGGCCAACGTCCTGACTTTC. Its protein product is CASSQFLTGLPSGANVLTF.

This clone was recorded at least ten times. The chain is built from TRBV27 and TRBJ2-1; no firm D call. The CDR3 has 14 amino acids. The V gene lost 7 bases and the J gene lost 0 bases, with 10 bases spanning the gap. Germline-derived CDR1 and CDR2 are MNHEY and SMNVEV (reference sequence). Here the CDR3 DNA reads TGTGCCAGCACCTTCTTTGGCTCCTACAATGAGCAGTTCTTC. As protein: CASTFFGSYNEQFF.

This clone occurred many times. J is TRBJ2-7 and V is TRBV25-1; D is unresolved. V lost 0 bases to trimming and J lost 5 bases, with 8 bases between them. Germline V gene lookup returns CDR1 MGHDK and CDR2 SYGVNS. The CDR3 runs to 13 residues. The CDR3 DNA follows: TGTGCCAGCAGTGAATACCCAGACGACGAGCAGTACTTC. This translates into CASSEYPDDEQYF.

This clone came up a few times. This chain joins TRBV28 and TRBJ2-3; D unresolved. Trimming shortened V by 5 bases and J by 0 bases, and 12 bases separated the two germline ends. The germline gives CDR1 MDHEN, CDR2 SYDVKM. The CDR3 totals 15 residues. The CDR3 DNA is TGTGCCAGCAGTATTGACACCACTAGCACAGATACGCAGTATTTT. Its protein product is CASSIDTTSTDTQYF.

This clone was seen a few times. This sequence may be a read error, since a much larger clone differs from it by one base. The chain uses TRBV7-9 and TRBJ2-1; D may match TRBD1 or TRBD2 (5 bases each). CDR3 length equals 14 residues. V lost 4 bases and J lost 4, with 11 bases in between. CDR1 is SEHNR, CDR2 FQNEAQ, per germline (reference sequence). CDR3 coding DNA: TGTGCCAGCAGCTCGGGACCAGCTTACAATGAGCAGTTCTTC. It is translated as CASSSGPAYNEQFF.

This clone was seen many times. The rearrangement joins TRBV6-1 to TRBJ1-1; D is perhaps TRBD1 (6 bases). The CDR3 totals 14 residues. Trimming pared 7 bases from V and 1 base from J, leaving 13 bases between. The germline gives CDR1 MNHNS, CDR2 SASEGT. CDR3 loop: CASKKGQTNTEAFF. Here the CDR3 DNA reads TGTGCCAGCAAGAAGGGACAAACGAACACTGAAGCTTTCTTT.

CDR3 coding DNA: TGCAGTGCTAGGCACCAGGGACACATGAACACTGAAGCTTTCTTT. Protein product: CSARHQGHMNTEAFF. The chain has TRBV20-1 and TRBJ1-1; D is perhaps TRBD1 (6 bases). With 3 bases removed from V and 0 bases from J, the gap between germline ends came to 14 bases. This CDR3 has 15 residues. CDR1 and CDR2 from the germline V gene are DFQATT and SNEGSKA (reference sequence).

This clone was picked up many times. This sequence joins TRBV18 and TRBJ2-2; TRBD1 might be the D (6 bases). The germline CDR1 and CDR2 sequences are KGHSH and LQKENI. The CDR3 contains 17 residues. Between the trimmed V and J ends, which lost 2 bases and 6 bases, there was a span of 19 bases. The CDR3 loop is CASSPGQDANRAGELFF. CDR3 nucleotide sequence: TGTGCCAGCTCACCAGGGCAAGATGCTAACAGGGCCGGGGAGCTGTTTTTT. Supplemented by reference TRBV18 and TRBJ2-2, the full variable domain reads NAGVMQNPRHLVRRRGQEARLRCSPMKGHSHVYWYRQLPEEGLKFMVYLQKENIIDESGMPKERFSAEFPKEGPSILRIQQVVRGDSAAYFCASSPGQDANRAGELFFGEGSRLTVL.

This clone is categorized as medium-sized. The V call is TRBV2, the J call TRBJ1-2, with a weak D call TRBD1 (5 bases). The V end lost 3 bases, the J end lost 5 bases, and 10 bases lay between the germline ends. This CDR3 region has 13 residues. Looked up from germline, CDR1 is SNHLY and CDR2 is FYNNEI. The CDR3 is CASSDGAGYGYTF. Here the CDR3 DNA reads TGTGCCAGCAGTGATGGGGCAGGATATGGCTACACCTTC. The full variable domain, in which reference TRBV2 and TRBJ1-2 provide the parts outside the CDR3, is EPEVTQTPSHQVTQMGQEVILRCVPISNHLYFYWYRQILGQKVEFLVSFYNNEISEKSEIFDDQFSVERPDGSNFTLKIRSTKLEDSAMYFCASSDGAGYGYTFGSGTRLTVV.

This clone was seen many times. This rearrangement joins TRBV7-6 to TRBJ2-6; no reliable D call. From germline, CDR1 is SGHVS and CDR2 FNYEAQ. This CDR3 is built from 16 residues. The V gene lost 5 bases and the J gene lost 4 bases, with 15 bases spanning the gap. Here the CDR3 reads CASSREIMSGANVLTF. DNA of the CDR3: TGTGCCAGCAGCCGCGAAATTATGTCAGGGGCCAACGTCCTGACTTTC. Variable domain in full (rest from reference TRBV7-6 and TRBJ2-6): GAGVSQSPRYKVTKRGQDVALRCDPISGHVSLYWYRQALGQGPEFLTYFNYEAQQDKSGLPNDRFSAERPEGSISTLTIQRTEQRDSAMYRCASSREIMSGANVLTFGAGSRLTVL.

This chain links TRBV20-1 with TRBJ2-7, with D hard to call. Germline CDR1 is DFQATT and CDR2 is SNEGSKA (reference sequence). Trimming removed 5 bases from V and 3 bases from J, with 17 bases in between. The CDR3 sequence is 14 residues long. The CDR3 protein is CSAVRFGLGYEQYF. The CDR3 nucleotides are TGCAGTGCTGTACGTTTTGGGTTGGGCTACGAGCAGTACTTC.

As DNA, the CDR3 is TGTGCCAGAACCCCACGGGGGTGGGTATCCTACGAGCAGTACTTC. Amino acid sequence: CARTPRGWVSYEQYF. The chain has TRBV28 and TRBJ2-7, with a possible D match to TRBD2 (6 bases). CDR1 and CDR2 from the germline V gene are MDHEN and SYDVKM. V dropped 9 bases and J dropped 1 base, with 19 bases sitting between them. The CDR3 runs to 15 residues.

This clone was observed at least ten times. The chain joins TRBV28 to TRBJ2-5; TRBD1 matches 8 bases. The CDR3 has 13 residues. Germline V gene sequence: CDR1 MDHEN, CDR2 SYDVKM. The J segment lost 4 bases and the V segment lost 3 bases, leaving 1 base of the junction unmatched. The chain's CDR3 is CASSLDRVETQYF. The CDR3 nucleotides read TGTGCCAGCAGTTTGGACAGGGTAGAGACCCAGTACTTC.

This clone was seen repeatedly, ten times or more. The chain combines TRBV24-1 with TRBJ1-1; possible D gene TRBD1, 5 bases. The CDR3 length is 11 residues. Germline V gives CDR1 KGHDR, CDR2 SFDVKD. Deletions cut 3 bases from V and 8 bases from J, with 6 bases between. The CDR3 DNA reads TGTGCCACCAGTGATCGGGGGGAAGCTTTCTTT. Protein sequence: CATSDRGEAFF.

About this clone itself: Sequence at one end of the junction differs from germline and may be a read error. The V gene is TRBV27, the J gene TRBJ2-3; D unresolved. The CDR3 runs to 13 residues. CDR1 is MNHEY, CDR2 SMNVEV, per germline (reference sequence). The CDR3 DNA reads TGTGCCAGCAGTTTAAAGGTAGCATATACGCCGTATTTT. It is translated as CASSLKVAYTPYF.

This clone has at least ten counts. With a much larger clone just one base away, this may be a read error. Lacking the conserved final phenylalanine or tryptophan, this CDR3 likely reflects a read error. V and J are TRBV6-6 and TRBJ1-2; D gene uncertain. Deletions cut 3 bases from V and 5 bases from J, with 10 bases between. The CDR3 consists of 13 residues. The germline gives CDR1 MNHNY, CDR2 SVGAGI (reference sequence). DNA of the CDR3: TGTGCCAGCAGTTATGTCGTGGGGTATGGCTACACCCTC. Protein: CASSYVVGYGYTL.